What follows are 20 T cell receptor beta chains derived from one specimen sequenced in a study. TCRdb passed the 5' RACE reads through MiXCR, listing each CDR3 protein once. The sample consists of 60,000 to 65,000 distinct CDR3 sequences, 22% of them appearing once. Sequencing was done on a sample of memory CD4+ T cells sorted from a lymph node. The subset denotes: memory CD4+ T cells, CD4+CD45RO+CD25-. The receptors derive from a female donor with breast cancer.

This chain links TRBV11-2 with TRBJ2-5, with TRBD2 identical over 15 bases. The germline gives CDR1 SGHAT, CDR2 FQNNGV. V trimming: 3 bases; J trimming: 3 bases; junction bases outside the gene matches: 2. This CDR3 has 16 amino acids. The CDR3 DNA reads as TGTGCCAGCAGCTTCGGACTAGCGGGAGGGGAAGAGACCCAGTACTTC. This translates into CASSFGLAGGEETQYF.

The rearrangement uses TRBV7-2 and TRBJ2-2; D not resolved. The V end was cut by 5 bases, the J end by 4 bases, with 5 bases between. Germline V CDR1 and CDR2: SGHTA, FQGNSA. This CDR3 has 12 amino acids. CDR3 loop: CASSRLTGELFF. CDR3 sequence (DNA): TGTGCCAGCAGCAGACTCACCGGGGAGCTGTTTTTT.

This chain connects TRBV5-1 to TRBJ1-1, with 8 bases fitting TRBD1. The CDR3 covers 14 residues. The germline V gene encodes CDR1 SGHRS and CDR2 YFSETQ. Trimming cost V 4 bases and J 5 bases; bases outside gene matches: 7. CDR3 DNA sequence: TGCGCCAGCAGCACCGGACAGGGAAAGACTGAAGCTTTCTTT. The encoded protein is CASSTGQGKTEAFF.

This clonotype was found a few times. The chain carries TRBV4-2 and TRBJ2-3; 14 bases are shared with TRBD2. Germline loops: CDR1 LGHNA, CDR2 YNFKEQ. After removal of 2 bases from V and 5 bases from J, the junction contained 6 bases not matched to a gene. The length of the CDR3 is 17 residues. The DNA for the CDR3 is TGTGCCAGCAGCCAATCGACTAGCGGGAGGGAGGGAGATACGCAGTATTTT. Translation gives CASSQSTSGREGDTQYF.

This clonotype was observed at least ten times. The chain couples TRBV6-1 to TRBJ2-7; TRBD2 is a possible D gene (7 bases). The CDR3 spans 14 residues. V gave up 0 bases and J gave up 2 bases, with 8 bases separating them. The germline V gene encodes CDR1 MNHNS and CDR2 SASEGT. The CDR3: CASSEAGGAYEQYF. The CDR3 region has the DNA TGTGCCAGCAGTGAAGCAGGGGGGGCCTACGAGCAGTACTTC.

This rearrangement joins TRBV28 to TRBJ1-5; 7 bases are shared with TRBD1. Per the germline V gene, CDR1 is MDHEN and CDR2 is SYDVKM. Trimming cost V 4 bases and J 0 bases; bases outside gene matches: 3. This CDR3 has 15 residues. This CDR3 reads CASSSGQASNQPQHF. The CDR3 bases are TGTGCCAGCAGTTCTGGACAGGCTAGCAATCAGCCCCAGCATTTT.

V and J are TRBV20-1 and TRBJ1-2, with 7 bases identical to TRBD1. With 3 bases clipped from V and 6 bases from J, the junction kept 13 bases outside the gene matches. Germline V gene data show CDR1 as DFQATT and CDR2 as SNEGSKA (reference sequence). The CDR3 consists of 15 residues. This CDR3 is CSASKPPGQTDGYTF. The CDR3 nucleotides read TGCAGTGCTAGCAAACCTCCGGGACAGACCGATGGCTACACCTTC.

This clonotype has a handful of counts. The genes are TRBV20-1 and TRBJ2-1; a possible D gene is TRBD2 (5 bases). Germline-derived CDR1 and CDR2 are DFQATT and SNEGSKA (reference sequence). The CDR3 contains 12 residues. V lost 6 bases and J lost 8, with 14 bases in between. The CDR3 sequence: CSAEVVQDEQFF. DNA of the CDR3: TGCAGTGCGGAGGTAGTGCAAGATGAGCAGTTCTTC.

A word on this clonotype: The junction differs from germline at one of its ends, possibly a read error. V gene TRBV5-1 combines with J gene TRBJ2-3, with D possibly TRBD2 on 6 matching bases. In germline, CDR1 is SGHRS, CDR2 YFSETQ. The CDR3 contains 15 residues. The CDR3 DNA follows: TGCGCCAACAGCTTGCTGGGGACTAGCACAGATACGCAGTATTTT. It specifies CANSLLGTSTDTQYF.

CDR3 residues: CASSLRGRTDTQYF. CDR3 bases: TGCGCCAGCAGCTTGAGGGGCCGGACAGATACGCAGTATTTT. This rearrangement joins TRBV5-1 to TRBJ2-3; TRBD1 is a possible D gene (5 bases). The length of the CDR3 is 14 residues. V lost 1 base and J lost 3, with 9 bases in between. Germline CDR1 reads SGHRS; CDR2 reads YFSETQ.

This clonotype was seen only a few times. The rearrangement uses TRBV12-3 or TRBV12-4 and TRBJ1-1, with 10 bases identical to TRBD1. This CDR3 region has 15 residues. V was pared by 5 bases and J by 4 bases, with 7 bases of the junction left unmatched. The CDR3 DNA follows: TGTGCCAGCAGTGCTGACAGGGGGCTGTTCACTGAAGCTTTCTTT. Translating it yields CASSADRGLFTEAFF.

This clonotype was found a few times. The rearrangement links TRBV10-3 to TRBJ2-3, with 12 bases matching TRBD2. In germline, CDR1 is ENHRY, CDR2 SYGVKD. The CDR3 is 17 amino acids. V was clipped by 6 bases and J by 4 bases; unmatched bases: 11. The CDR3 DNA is TGTGCCATCAGCCCTGGCACTAGCGGGAGGTCACCAGATACGCAGTATTTT. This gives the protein CAISPGTSGRSPDTQYF.

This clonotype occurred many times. CDR3 loop: CASSSLTRYEQYF. The CDR3 DNA reads TGTGCCAGCAGTTCCCTAACTCGCTACGAGCAGTACTTC. The J gene is TRBJ2-7, the V gene TRBV6-2 or TRBV6-3; D is ambiguous. Trimming pared 4 bases from V and 3 bases from J, leaving 10 bases between. CDR3 length equals 13 residues. Germline CDR1 reads MNHEY; CDR2 reads SVGEGT.

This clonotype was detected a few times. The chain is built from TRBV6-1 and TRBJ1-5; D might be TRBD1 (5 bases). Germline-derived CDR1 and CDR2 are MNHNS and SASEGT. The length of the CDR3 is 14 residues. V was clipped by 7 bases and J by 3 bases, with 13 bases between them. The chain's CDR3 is CASNRGRYNQPQHF. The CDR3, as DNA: TGTGCCAGCAACCGGGGCCGGTACAATCAGCCCCAGCATTTT.

The DNA for the CDR3 is TGTGCCAGCAGAATTGGACAGGGACCTGAAAAACTGTTTTTT. Translating it yields CASRIGQGPEKLFF. This chain joins TRBV6-1 and TRBJ1-4; TRBD1 matches at 8 bases. The length of the CDR3 is 14 residues. Trimming cost V 6 bases and J 7 bases; bases outside gene matches: 7. The germline V gene encodes CDR1 MNHNS and CDR2 SASEGT.

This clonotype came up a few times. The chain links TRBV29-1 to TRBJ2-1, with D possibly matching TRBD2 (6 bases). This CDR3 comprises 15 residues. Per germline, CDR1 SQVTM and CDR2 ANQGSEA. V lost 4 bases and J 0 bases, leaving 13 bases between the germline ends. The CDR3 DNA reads TGCAGCGTTGGAAGGGTGGGAGGCTCCTACAATGAGCAGTTCTTC. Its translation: CSVGRVGGSYNEQFF.

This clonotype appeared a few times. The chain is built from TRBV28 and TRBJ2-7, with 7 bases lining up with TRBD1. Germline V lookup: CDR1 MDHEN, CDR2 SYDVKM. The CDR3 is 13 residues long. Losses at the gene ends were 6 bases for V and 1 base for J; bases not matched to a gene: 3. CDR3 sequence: CASRTGNSYEQYF. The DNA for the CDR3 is TGTGCCAGCAGGACAGGGAATTCCTACGAGCAGTACTTC.

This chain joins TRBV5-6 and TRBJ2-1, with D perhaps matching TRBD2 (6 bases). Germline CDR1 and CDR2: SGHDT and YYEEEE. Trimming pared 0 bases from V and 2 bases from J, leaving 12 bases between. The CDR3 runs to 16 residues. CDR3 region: CASSLGQGGPYNEQFF. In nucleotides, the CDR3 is TGTGCCAGCAGCTTGGGCCAGGGAGGCCCCTACAATGAGCAGTTCTTC.

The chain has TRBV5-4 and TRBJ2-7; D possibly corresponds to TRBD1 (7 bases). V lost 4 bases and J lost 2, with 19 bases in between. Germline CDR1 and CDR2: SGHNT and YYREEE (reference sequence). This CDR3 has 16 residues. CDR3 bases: TGTGCCAGCAGCCCAGCAGGGGGTAGCGGCCCCTACGAGCAGTACTTC. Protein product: CASSPAGGSGPYEQYF.

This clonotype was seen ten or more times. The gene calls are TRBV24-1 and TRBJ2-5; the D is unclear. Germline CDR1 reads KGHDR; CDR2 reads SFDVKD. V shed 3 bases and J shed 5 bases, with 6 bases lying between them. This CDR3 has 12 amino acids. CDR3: CATSDGVETQYF. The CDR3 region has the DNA TGTGCCACCAGTGATGGAGTGGAGACCCAGTACTTC.